This T cell receptor beta chain was sequenced in a study of T cells in Graves' hyperthyroidism and ophthalmopathy. Notes on the study in general: Model output signaled ophthalmopathy a median around 6.9 months ahead of onset.

The CDR3 sequence is 15 residues long. Germline CDR1 and CDR2: DFQATT and SNEGSKA (reference sequence). V trimming: 1 base; J trimming: 4 bases; junction bases outside the gene matches: 9. Concerning this clonotype: What it binds is not known. It may be a read error: a sequence one base away is much more abundant.

Regions amplified from RNA transcripts were the TCR beta CDR3 regions. The HTBI primer set was used in a first-round RT-PCR of the TCR CDR3. MiXCR, run by TCRdb on the multiplex PCR reads, gives a single entry per CDR3 protein. The table shows 530,000 or so distinct CDR3 sequences, with 15% to 20% occurring only once. The gene calls are TRBV20-1 and TRBJ1-1; 7 bases fit TRBD1. This TCR was recovered from a young woman with Graves' ophthalmopathy. Sequences were obtained from blood. Here the CDR3 DNA reads TGCAGTGCTAGAGTGAGGGGACAGAGGACCACTGAAGCTTTCTTT. It yields the protein CSARVRGQRTTEAFF.